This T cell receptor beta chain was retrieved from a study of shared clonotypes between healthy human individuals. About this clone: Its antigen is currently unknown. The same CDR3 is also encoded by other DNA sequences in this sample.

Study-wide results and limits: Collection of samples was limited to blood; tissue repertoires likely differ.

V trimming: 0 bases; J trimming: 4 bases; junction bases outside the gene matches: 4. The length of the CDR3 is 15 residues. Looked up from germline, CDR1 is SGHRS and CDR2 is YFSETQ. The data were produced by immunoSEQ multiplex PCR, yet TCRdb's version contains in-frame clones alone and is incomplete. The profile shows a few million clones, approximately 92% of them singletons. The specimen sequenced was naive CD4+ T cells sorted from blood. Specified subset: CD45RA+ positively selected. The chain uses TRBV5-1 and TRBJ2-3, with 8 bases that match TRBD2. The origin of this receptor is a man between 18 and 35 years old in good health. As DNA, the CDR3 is TGCGCCAGCAGCTTGGGTGCGGGAGGCCCAGATACGCAGTATTTT. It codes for CASSLGAGGPDTQYF.